The rows below give T cell receptor beta chains drawn from one sample of a study of radiotherapy plus CTLA-4 blockade in lung cancer. Generated by immunoSEQ multiplex PCR, the TCRdb table keeps only in-frame clones and is missing some. The table shows around 100,000 clones, with approximately 80% occurring only once. Material: peripheral blood, obtained from a patient treated with radiotherapy plus ipilimumab. The receptors stem from a human donor with non-small cell lung cancer that progressed on radiotherapy plus ipilimumab. Some clones in this sample may be carry-over from other donors' samples. Both conserved end residues are part of each CDR3.

v_call,j_call,cdr3_aa
TRBV7-9,TRBJ2-1,CASSLRVLGPHNEQFF
TRBV28,TRBJ2-7,CASSLNGGYEQYF
TRBV11-2,TRBJ2-7,CASSSAGGIVVGSSYEQYF
TRBV28,TRBJ1-2,CASSLAGDGYGYTF
TRBV6-5,TRBJ1-1,CASTRPGGNTEAFF
TRBV19,TRBJ1-2,CASSTLAGTGDYGYTF
TRBV2,TRBJ1-2,CASRAGTNYGYTF
TRBV27,TRBJ1-2,CASRDRVGGYTF
TRBV19,TRBJ1-4,CASSARTATNEKLFF
TRBV6-6,TRBJ1-3,CASSFTGEGNTIYF
TRBV6-1,TRBJ1-2,CASSLSGDVGYTF
TRBV19,TRBJ1-1,CATFQRQGPMNTEAFF
TRBV5-5,TRBJ1-5,CASSLEGVNRPQHF
TRBV18,TRBJ1-6,CASSQKGATPSGENSPLHF
TRBV28,TRBJ2-1,CASSLAFNNEQFF
TRBV6-1,TRBJ1-2,CASSEANPANYGYTF
TRBV5-6,TRBJ1-4,CASSLQGRANEKLFF
TRBV7-3,TRBJ2-5,CASSRGLSQETQYF
TRBV2,TRBJ2-2,CASTGAGGATGELFF
TRBV6-4,TRBJ2-2,CASSDSDTGELFF
TRBV7-2,TRBJ1-2,CASSLAGSRIYGYTF
TRBV18,TRBJ1-6,CASSPQGAGDSPLHF
TRBV5-1,TRBJ1-2,CASSRDRVELGYGYTF
TRBV28,TRBJ1-1,CASRSITGKAFF
TRBV18,TRBJ1-5,CASSPATAGRFAQHF
TRBV19,TRBJ2-7,CASRDRSQGVYEQYF
TRBV27,TRBJ1-5,CASSPIHRSGSQPQHF
TRBV9,TRBJ1-6,CASSVAGVVDSPLHF
TRBV5-4,TRBJ1-1,CASSRDRENTEAFF
TRBV7-2,TRBJ2-5,CASARSGGGETQYF
TRBV7-2,TRBJ2-7,CASSFQYEQYF
TRBV5-1,TRBJ2-5,CASSLGAQETQYF
TRBV5-1,TRBJ2-2,CASSVGLFTGELFF
TRBV6-4,TRBJ1-6,CASSDRQDNSPLHF
TRBV7-2,TRBJ1-2,CASSSGQGESGYTF
TRBV18,TRBJ1-4,CASSPQGVDGEKLFF
TRBV4-3,TRBJ2-5,CASSQEAGAQTGTQYF
TRBV9,TRBJ2-3,CASSVEGATDTQYF
TRBV7-2,TRBJ2-1,CASSLAGVNNEQFF
TRBV21-1,TRBJ1-5,CASSDTTGGAGQPQHF
TRBV5-5,TRBJ2-1,CASSLVGVSSYNEQFF